The 28 T cell receptor beta chains given below trace back to one sample, sequenced in a study of sequential checkpoint blockade in melanoma (dated by TCRdb to between 2018 and 2020). Libraries came from the immunoSEQ multiplex PCR assay. TCRdb took over this immuneACCESS table, retaining in-frame rearrangements with V and J assigned. Such tables are incomplete; in checked studies, under half of the missing clones stem from an unresolved V gene, and the remainder is unexplained. The sample has under 2,500 clones on record, about 17% of them singletons. 9% to 15% of the sample is in the top ten clones. Interpreted using the paper, the treatment or condition label stands for: randomized to nivolumab then ipilimumab (arm A) or the reverse (arm B). Material: tumor tissue (inferred from file names), obtained from a patient given nivolumab and ipilimumab in sequence. The receptors derive from a human donor with melanoma.

This clone was detected a few times. The chain joins TRBV6-8 to TRBJ1-6; a possible D gene is TRBD1 (5 bases). The CDR3 length is 14 residues. Per the germline V gene, CDR1 is MNHGY and CDR2 is SAAAGT. Trimming took off 2 bases at V and 10 bases at J, with 12 bases between the two ends. The DNA of the CDR3 is TGTGCCAGCAGTTACCGGGGGGTCAACTCACCCCTCCACTTT. Its translation is CASSYRGVNSPLHF.

This clone is medium-sized by share. CDR3: CASSQDWVSLTDTQYF. The DNA for the CDR3 is TGCGCCAGCAGCCAAGATTGGGTCAGCCTCACAGATACGCAGTATTTT. The chain combines TRBV4-1 with TRBJ2-3; D unclear. The CDR3 has 16 residues. Germline CDR1 reads MGHRA; CDR2 reads YSYEKL. The V gene lost 0 bases and the J gene lost 2 bases, with 12 bases spanning the gap.

This clone was detected only a few times. The chain joins TRBV19 to TRBJ2-3; D unresolved. With 6 bases removed from V and 0 bases from J, the gap between germline ends came to 13 bases. This CDR3 has 15 residues. Germline CDR1 and CDR2: LNHDA and SQIVND (reference sequence). In DNA form, the CDR3 reads TGTGCCAGTAGCGCCCAAGACGCTAGCACAGATACGCAGTATTTT. Amino acid sequence: CASSAQDASTDTQYF.

About this clone itself: An end of the junction does not agree with germline; a read error may underlie this. The V gene is TRBV6-8, the J gene TRBJ2-3; 7 positions match TRBD2. This CDR3 comprises 14 residues. Germline CDR1 MNHGY, CDR2 SAAAGT. This CDR3 is CAISVGTTTGTQYF. CDR3 nucleotides: TGTGCCATCAGTGTCGGGACTACAACGGGTACGCAGTATTTT.

This clone was observed a few times. The chain joins TRBV11-3 to TRBJ2-3; perhaps TRBD2 as D (5 bases). V lost 5 bases, J lost 0 bases, and 18 bases lay in between. Germline CDR1 is SGHNT and CDR2 is YENEEA. The CDR3 loop spans 17 amino acids. CDR3 sequence reads: CASSPPPGSASTDTQYF. The CDR3 coding sequence is TGTGCCAGCAGCCCGCCCCCGGGAAGCGCTAGCACAGATACGCAGTATTTT. The full variable domain, completed using reference TRBV11-3 and TRBJ2-3, is EAGVVQSPRYKIIEKKQPVAFWCNPISGHNTLYWYLQNLGQGPELLIRYENEEAVDDSQLPKDRFSAERLKGVDSTLKIQPAELGDSAVYLCASSPPPGSASTDTQYFGPGTRLTVL.

In its sample, this clone is medium-sized (0.01 to 0.1%). V gene TRBV23-1 combines with J gene TRBJ2-7, with D perhaps TRBD2 (5 bases). TRBV23-1 is treated as an ORF (open reading frame) with a function not yet certain. The V end was cut by 6 bases, the J end by 4 bases, with 13 bases between. The CDR3 is 13 residues long. Here the CDR3 reads CASSQTGVYEQYF. CDR3 DNA: TGCGCCAGCAGCCAGACCGGGGTTTACGAGCAGTACTTC.

The count of this clone is one. J is TRBJ1-2 and V is TRBV5-1; D remains unclear. With 0 bases removed from V and 6 bases from J, the gap between germline ends came to 12 bases. The CDR3 runs 14 residues. CDR1 SGHRS and CDR2 YFSETQ come from the germline V gene. The CDR3 nucleotides are TGCGCCAGCAGCTTGGGGGCCAGATGGGATGGCTACACCTTC. Its translation: CASSLGARWDGYTF. Full variable domain (outside the CDR3, taken from reference TRBV5-1 and TRBJ1-2): KAGVTQTPRYLIKTRGQQVTLSCSPISGHRSVSWYQQTPGQGLQFLFEYFSETQRNKGNFPGRFSGRQFSNSRSEMNVSTLELGDSALYLCASSLGARWDGYTFGSGTRLTVV.

This clone has ten or more counts. The chain joins TRBV11-3 to TRBJ2-5; 7 bases are a match to TRBD2. This CDR3 spans 16 amino acids. Germline loops: CDR1 SGHNT, CDR2 YENEEA. J was trimmed by 2 bases and V by 5 bases; bases with no gene match: 11. The CDR3 is CASSQRGTTRQETQYF. The CDR3 DNA sequence: TGTGCCAGCAGCCAACGCGGGACTACACGACAAGAGACCCAGTACTTC.

This clone was detected a few times. The chain couples TRBV12-5 to TRBJ1-1, with D uncertain. The germline V gene has CDR1 LGHNT and CDR2 FRNRAP. V shed 2 bases and J shed 0 bases, with 7 bases lying between them. The CDR3 totals 14 residues. As DNA, the CDR3 is TGTGCTAGTGGTTTGTACAGCCTGAACACTGAAGCTTTCTTT. Translation: CASGLYSLNTEAFF. The variable domain in full, completed from reference TRBV12-5 and TRBJ1-1, reads DARVTQTPRHKVTEMGQEVTMRCQPILGHNTVFWYRQTMMQGLELLAYFRNRAPLDDSGMPKDRFSAEMPDATLATLKIQPSEPRDSAVYFCASGLYSLNTEAFFGQGTRLTVV.

The rearrangement joins TRBV25-1 to TRBJ1-2, with D uncertain. V shed 2 bases and J shed 3 bases, with 10 bases lying between them. Germline-derived CDR1 and CDR2 are MGHDK and SYGVNS. The CDR3 consists of 14 residues. The CDR3 sequence is CASSEGNSYYGYTF. In DNA form, the CDR3 reads TGTGCCAGCAGTGAAGGGAACTCCTACTATGGCTACACCTTC.

By share of the sample, this clone is medium-sized. This chain links TRBV11-3 with TRBJ2-2, with D perhaps TRBD2 (5 bases). Germline-derived CDR1 and CDR2 are SGHNT and YENEEA. The CDR3 consists of 16 residues. The V and J ends lost 6 bases and 1 base respectively, with 15 bases between them. CDR3 DNA sequence: TGTGCCAGCAGGGAAAAGGCGGGTGAGAACACCGGGGAGCTGTTTTTT. Amino acids: CASREKAGENTGELFF. Supplemented by reference TRBV11-3 and TRBJ2-2, the full variable domain reads EAGVVQSPRYKIIEKKQPVAFWCNPISGHNTLYWYLQNLGQGPELLIRYENEEAVDDSQLPKDRFSAERLKGVDSTLKIQPAELGDSAVYLCASREKAGENTGELFFGEGSRLTVL.

This clone was seen repeatedly, ten times or more. The chain combines TRBV11-3 with TRBJ2-7; TRBD2 aligns across 9 bases. The CDR3 is 17 residues long. The trim removed 5 bases at V and 2 bases at J, leaving 13 bases unmatched. Germline V gene sequence: CDR1 SGHNT, CDR2 YENEEA. The CDR3 sequence: CASSQAPRASGTYEQYF. The CDR3 DNA sequence: TGTGCCAGCAGCCAAGCCCCCCGGGCTAGCGGGACCTACGAGCAGTACTTC. Drawing the rest from reference TRBV11-3 and TRBJ2-7, the complete variable domain is EAGVVQSPRYKIIEKKQPVAFWCNPISGHNTLYWYLQNLGQGPELLIRYENEEAVDDSQLPKDRFSAERLKGVDSTLKIQPAELGDSAVYLCASSQAPRASGTYEQYFGPGTRLTVT.

This clone was detected a few times. J is TRBJ2-2 and V is TRBV30; 7 nucleotides align to TRBD2. The V gene end was trimmed by 5 bases and the J gene end by 5 bases; junction bases not matched to a gene: 8. CDR1 GTSNPN and CDR2 SVGIG come from the germline V gene (reference sequence). The CDR3 covers 14 residues. CDR3 sequence reads: CAWLTGGGTGELFF. CDR3 sequence (DNA): TGTGCCTGGTTAACGGGGGGAGGGACCGGGGAGCTGTTTTTT.

This clone was recorded a few times. V is TRBV11-3 and J is TRBJ2-3, with D possibly being TRBD1 (6 bases). V lost 7 bases to trimming and J lost 1 base, with 18 bases between them. This CDR3 has 16 residues. From germline, CDR1 is SGHNT and CDR2 YENEEA. The CDR3 nucleotides read TGTGCCAGCACCGTCTTAGAGGGGGAGCGCACAGATACGCAGTATTTT. As protein: CASTVLEGERTDTQYF. Full variable domain (remainder filled in from reference TRBV11-3 and TRBJ2-3): EAGVVQSPRYKIIEKKQPVAFWCNPISGHNTLYWYLQNLGQGPELLIRYENEEAVDDSQLPKDRFSAERLKGVDSTLKIQPAELGDSAVYLCASTVLEGERTDTQYFGPGTRLTVL.

This clone has ten or more counts. The rearrangement uses TRBV11-3 and TRBJ1-2; D is possibly TRBD1 (5 bases). This CDR3 region has 15 residues. V lost 5 bases, J lost 6 bases, and 19 bases lay in between. The germline gives CDR1 SGHNT, CDR2 YENEEA. The CDR3 sequence: CASSPSTGPYDGYTF. In DNA form, the CDR3 reads TGTGCCAGCAGCCCATCTACAGGACCCTATGATGGCTACACCTTC.

This clone was counted a few times. The chain uses TRBV6-8 and TRBJ2-7, with 9 bases matching TRBD1. The germline gives CDR1 MNHGY, CDR2 SAAAGT. V shed 10 bases, J shed 3 bases, and the junction held 10 bases outside the gene matches. The CDR3 has 14 amino acids. This chain's CDR3 is CAIRRTGDSYEQYF. The CDR3 nucleotides read TGTGCCATCAGGAGGACAGGGGATAGCTACGAGCAGTACTTC.

The chain is built from TRBV19 and TRBJ2-4; 8 bases map to TRBD1. The germline CDR1 and CDR2 sequences are LNHDA and SQIVND (reference sequence). The V gene end was trimmed by 5 bases and the J gene end by 8 bases; junction bases not matched to a gene: 8. This CDR3 is 14 amino acids long. The CDR3 loop is CASSGAGGPDIQYF. DNA for the CDR3: TGTGCCAGTAGTGGGGCAGGGGGCCCGGACATTCAGTACTTC.

V is TRBV14 and J is TRBJ2-7; D is undetermined. Trimming cost V 1 base and J 2 bases, with 9 bases left between them. Looked up from germline, CDR1 is SGHDN and CDR2 is FVKESK. The CDR3 extends over 14 amino acids. For the CDR3, the DNA is TGTGCCAGCAGCCAAGTCGGCACCACCTACGAGCAGTACTTC. Encoded protein: CASSQVGTTYEQYF. The full variable domain, its missing parts supplied by reference TRBV14 and TRBJ2-7, is EAGVTQFPSHSVIEKGQTVTLRCDPISGHDNLYWYRRVMGKEIKFLLHFVKESKQDESGMPNNRFLAERTGGTYSTLKVQPAELEDSGVYFCASSQVGTTYEQYFGPGTRLTVT.

The chain uses TRBV12-1 and TRBJ1-3. TRBV12-1 is deemed a pseudogene. There are 15 residues in the CDR3. This CDR3 reads CASSLVITSGNTIYF. The CDR3 bases are TGTGCCAGCAGCTTAGTAATTACCTCTGGAAACACCATATATTTT.

By its share, this clone is medium-sized. The rearrangement links TRBV6-8 to TRBJ1-1; 7 bases map to TRBD1. V gave up 2 bases and J gave up 3 bases; unmatched junction bases: 6. Germline V lookup: CDR1 MNHGY, CDR2 SAAAGT. The CDR3 sequence is 15 residues long. In DNA form, the CDR3 reads TGTGCCAGCAGTTACCCACGACAGGGCTACACTGAAGCTTTCTTT. Protein: CASSYPRQGYTEAFF.

V and J are TRBV5-1 and TRBJ2-2; maybe TRBD1 (5 bases). Germline V gene sequence: CDR1 SGHRS, CDR2 YFSETQ. This CDR3 has 19 residues. V shed 0 bases and J shed 0 bases, with 18 bases lying between them. CDR3 in amino acids: CASSLGFGGAVSNTGELFF. The CDR3 DNA follows: TGCGCCAGCAGCTTGGGTTTTGGTGGGGCGGTCTCGAACACCGGGGAGCTGTTTTTT.

In this sample, this clone turned up a few times. The chain employs TRBV5-1 and TRBJ2-1; 12 nucleotides match TRBD1. CDR1 SGHRS and CDR2 YFSETQ come from the germline V gene. The CDR3 covers 16 residues. V shed 0 bases, J shed 4 bases, and the junction held 2 bases outside the gene matches. This CDR3 is CASSLGDRGHYNEQFF. CDR3 coding DNA: TGCGCCAGCAGCTTGGGGGACAGGGGGCATTACAATGAGCAGTTCTTC.

This sequence joins TRBV9 and TRBJ1-2; D unresolved. Trimming took off 0 bases at V and 4 bases at J, with 13 bases between the two ends. The germline V gene has CDR1 SGDLS and CDR2 YYNGEE. This CDR3 spans 15 amino acids. The CDR3: CASSVAGWEGYGYTF. DNA of the CDR3: TGTGCCAGCAGCGTAGCAGGTTGGGAGGGCTATGGCTACACCTTC.

This clone ranks as medium-sized (0.01 to 0.1%). The chain combines TRBV11-3 with TRBJ1-1, with D possibly TRBD1 on 5 matching bases. The CDR3 length is 17 residues. V dropped 7 bases and J dropped 3 bases, with 24 bases sitting between them. CDR1 and CDR2 from the germline V gene are SGHNT and YENEEA. The CDR3 nucleotides read TGTGCCAGCACCCTAAGAGGGGCAGCGGAGTTGGACACTGAAGCTTTCTTT. Protein sequence: CASTLRGAAELDTEAFF.

V gene TRBV5-1 combines with J gene TRBJ1-1, with 12 bases fitting TRBD1. Germline V gene lookup returns CDR1 SGHRS and CDR2 YFSETQ. V shed 4 bases, J shed 8 bases, and the junction held 9 bases outside the gene matches. The CDR3 is made up of 15 amino acids. The CDR3: CASSAAPGQGAEAFF. In DNA, the CDR3 is TGCGCCAGCAGCGCTGCCCCGGGACAGGGGGCAGAAGCTTTCTTT.

The chain links TRBV29-1 to TRBJ2-7; tentatively, D is TRBD1 (6 bases). V was clipped by 0 bases and J by 0 bases, with 12 bases between them. From germline, CDR1 is SQVTM and CDR2 ANQGSEA. This CDR3 spans 15 amino acids. The CDR3 DNA reads as TGCAGCGTTGAAGATTCCGGGACATCCTCCTACGAGCAGTACTTC. Its translation is CSVEDSGTSSYEQYF.

Judged by abundance, this clone is medium-sized. The chain uses TRBV6-8 and TRBJ1-1; 9 bases agree with TRBD1. Germline-derived CDR1 and CDR2 are MNHGY and SAAAGT. The CDR3 has 15 residues. J was trimmed by 1 base and V by 6 bases; bases with no gene match: 6. The CDR3 loop reads CASSPRTGANTEAFF. The CDR3 DNA reads TGTGCCAGCAGCCCGAGGACAGGGGCGAACACTGAAGCTTTCTTT.

This clone was picked up many times. The chain has TRBV11-3 and TRBJ2-7, with 7 bases matching TRBD2. The germline CDR1 and CDR2 sequences are SGHNT and YENEEA. This CDR3 is 15 amino acids long. Losses at the gene ends were 3 bases for V and 3 bases for J; bases not matched to a gene: 8. CDR3: CASSLGSLADYEQYF. The DNA for the CDR3 is TGTGCCAGCAGCTTGGGATCTCTAGCGGACTACGAGCAGTACTTC.